This T cell receptor beta chain came from a study of cytomegalovirus exposure and HLA in healthy donors (dated 2017 in TCRdb). Regarding the research as a whole: According to a later analysis, the 120 or so validation repertoires were produced on the same platform as the approximately 690 repertoires of the first cohort. The study aimed to test whether signatures of past pathogen exposure could be identified by cataloging public T cell receptors. A separate validation cohort of 100 to 150 different subjects was used in addition to the approximately 700-subject first cohort. To predict cytomegalovirus infection status, the study combined high-throughput TCR immunosequencing, statistical association of individual TCRs with disease status, and machine learning. Overall study outcomes, separate from this receptor: In a later analysis, TCRs clustered in the first cohort were found to also tend to co-occur in the approximately 120 validation repertoires, with roughly 93% of cluster scores above 0. Most TCR sequences were observed very rarely across donors, whereas some public TCRs were present in many individuals. The classifier was reported to diagnose cytomegalovirus status with high specificity and sensitivity in both the original cohort and the validation cohort. It was suggested by the authors that the approach could potentially be generalized to other disease states and immunological phenotypes. In the study, about 150 TCR beta chains were listed as associated with cytomegalovirus. A later analysis had no HLA typing for the validation cohort, so co-occurrence there was scored across all 130 or so repertoires. A few of the identified cytomegalovirus-associated TCR beta chains were confirmed in vitro to be specific for cytomegalovirus antigens.

The donors were included in the validation cohort of over a hundred subjects, a group kept apart from the roughly 700-subject first cohort. The method behind the library was the immunoSEQ multiplex PCR assay. Per the original workflow: A statistical classification framework was developed to diagnose cytomegalovirus status using the catalog of TCR beta chain sequences. Entries here come from immuneACCESS through TCRdb and include only in-frame sequences with V and J called. Some clones fail to appear in such tables; in the studies checked, an unresolved V gene covers under half of the shortfall, and the cause of the remainder is unknown. The DNA was the basis for D and trimming; V, J and clone size are from that table. Here the sample has under 250,000 clones; around 86% occur a single time. The ten largest clones take up roughly 2% of the sample. Based on the germline V gene, the CDR1 and CDR2 sequences are SGHVS and FNYEAQ. The CDR3 runs 17 residues from the cysteine to the phenylalanine. Kept here is only the CDR3 DNA, which spans 51 bases and is read in frame from base 1. Trimming takes 6 bases from V and 4 bases from J, and the germline ends sit 22 bases apart.

About this clone itself: Its antigen is not yet known. Nothing much larger sits one base from this clone, and base qualities are not available.

The sample was PBMCs. The sequence derives from a woman in her late teens or twenties in good health and CMV-seropositive. The chain couples TRBV7-6 to TRBJ2-1; TRBD2 is a possible D gene, resting on 5 matching bases. At the DNA level, the sequence is TGTGCCAGCAGACACGGCGGGCTAGCTAGACCTTACAATGAGCAGTTCTTC. Translated, it gives CASRHGGLARPYNEQFF.